This TCR beta chain was obtained from a study of shared clonotypes between healthy human individuals. Study summary: A few men and a couple of women, aged 18 to 49, were donors.

Measured with immunoSEQ multiplex PCR; TCRdb has only the in-frame clones, and not every one. The table has 1.5 million to 1.9 million clones, under 99% seen once. Adult Caucasians living in Nashville, Tennessee made up all of the donors. Naive CD4+ cells were CD45RA-selected; the remaining cells were memory. Germline CDR1 and CDR2: SGHTA and FQGNSA. The CDR3 is 14 residues long. V was trimmed by 5 bases and J by 6 bases, leaving 14 bases between them. This sequence originates from a man under 40 in good health. This chain joins TRBV7-2 and TRBJ2-1, with D unclear. The sample comprised naive CD4+ T cells sorted from blood. Noted subset: CD45RA+ positively selected. This CDR3 reads CASSPRGPSNEQFF. The CDR3, as DNA: TGTGCCAGCAGCCCCCGTGGCCCCAGCAATGAGCAGTTCTTC.